These T cell receptor beta chains were read from a single sample in a study of cytomegalovirus exposure and HLA in healthy donors. Clones were read by immunoSEQ multiplex PCR, and TCRdb kept only the in-frame ones, dropping some. The table shows 160,000 or so clones, with approximately 84% occurring only once. The sequencing input was PBMCs. These TCRs come from a woman aged 35 to 49 in good health and CMV-seropositive. Both conserved end residues are trimmed from each CDR3. The order of the fields is J gene, V gene, clone size, D gene, CDR3 protein. D genes are given only for firm matches. Clone size, where shown, is once, few, many, or a class for clones that have expanded.

j_call: TRBJ1-5
v_call: TRBV6-6
clone_size: .
d_call: TRBD1
cdr3_aa: ASRGGQASNQPQH

j_call: TRBJ2-1
v_call: TRBV5-1
clone_size: .
d_call: TRBD1
cdr3_aa: ASSLTPDRGSEQF

j_call: TRBJ2-1
v_call: TRBV18
clone_size: once
d_call: .
cdr3_aa: ASSPYRFTDEQF

j_call: TRBJ2-1
v_call: TRBV28
clone_size: once
d_call: .
cdr3_aa: ASNHRGGYNNEQF

j_call: TRBJ2-2
v_call: TRBV12-5
clone_size: once
d_call: .
cdr3_aa: ASGLALGGLNTGELF

j_call: TRBJ1-4
v_call: TRBV4-2
clone_size: .
d_call: .
cdr3_aa: ASSQEQGGQVNEKLF

j_call: TRBJ2-7
v_call: TRBV6-5
clone_size: .
d_call: TRBD1
cdr3_aa: ASSPIQGTVTEQY

j_call: TRBJ2-7
v_call: TRBV15
clone_size: .
d_call: .
cdr3_aa: ATSRDSGRDIEPPYEQY

j_call: TRBJ2-1
v_call: TRBV2
clone_size: .
d_call: TRBD2
cdr3_aa: ASSLEVAGGVGQQF

j_call: TRBJ1-5
v_call: TRBV2
clone_size: .
d_call: TRBD1
cdr3_aa: ASRTGIGGQPQH

j_call: TRBJ2-1
v_call: TRBV28
clone_size: .
d_call: TRBD2
cdr3_aa: ASSLLTGGPGNEQF

j_call: TRBJ1-4
v_call: TRBV7-8
clone_size: .
d_call: .
cdr3_aa: ASSMDTGLPIGEKLF

j_call: TRBJ2-2
v_call: TRBV4-3
clone_size: .
d_call: .
cdr3_aa: ASSQDHRGNTGELF

j_call: TRBJ2-3
v_call: TRBV6-5
clone_size: once
d_call: .
cdr3_aa: ASRQVVADTQY

j_call: TRBJ1-1
v_call: TRBV9
clone_size: .
d_call: TRBD1
cdr3_aa: ASSPRQGANTEAF

j_call: TRBJ2-3
v_call: TRBV30
clone_size: .
d_call: .
cdr3_aa: AWSVSAGPGDTQY

j_call: TRBJ2-3
v_call: TRBV10-3
clone_size: .
d_call: .
cdr3_aa: AISESRGATDTQY

j_call: TRBJ1-5
v_call: TRBV29-1
clone_size: .
d_call: TRBD1
cdr3_aa: SVAGQSNQPQH

j_call: TRBJ1-5
v_call: TRBV18
clone_size: .
d_call: TRBD1
cdr3_aa: ASSAGTGGLYSNQPQH

j_call: TRBJ2-7
v_call: TRBV30
clone_size: .
d_call: TRBD2
cdr3_aa: AWGEGSYEQY

j_call: TRBJ1-1
v_call: TRBV27
clone_size: .
d_call: .
cdr3_aa: ASSFGGRSTEAF

j_call: TRBJ1-6
v_call: TRBV6-6
clone_size: few
d_call: TRBD1
cdr3_aa: ASGRDRGNSPLH

j_call: TRBJ2-2
v_call: TRBV29-1
clone_size: .
d_call: TRBD2
cdr3_aa: SAKAGGNTGELF

j_call: TRBJ1-1
v_call: TRBV30
clone_size: .
d_call: .
cdr3_aa: AYSSGSRAF

j_call: TRBJ1-2
v_call: TRBV18
clone_size: few
d_call: TRBD1
cdr3_aa: ASSLQQPGQGVSRDGYT

j_call: TRBJ1-4
v_call: TRBV5-6
clone_size: few
d_call: TRBD1
cdr3_aa: ASSPGTGVANEKLF

j_call: TRBJ2-1
v_call: TRBV27
clone_size: .
d_call: .
cdr3_aa: ASGMTFYNEQF

j_call: TRBJ1-1
v_call: TRBV7-3
clone_size: once
d_call: .
cdr3_aa: ASSSDGVTEAF

j_call: TRBJ2-2
v_call: TRBV4-1
clone_size: few
d_call: TRBD2
cdr3_aa: ASSMTSGGANTGELF